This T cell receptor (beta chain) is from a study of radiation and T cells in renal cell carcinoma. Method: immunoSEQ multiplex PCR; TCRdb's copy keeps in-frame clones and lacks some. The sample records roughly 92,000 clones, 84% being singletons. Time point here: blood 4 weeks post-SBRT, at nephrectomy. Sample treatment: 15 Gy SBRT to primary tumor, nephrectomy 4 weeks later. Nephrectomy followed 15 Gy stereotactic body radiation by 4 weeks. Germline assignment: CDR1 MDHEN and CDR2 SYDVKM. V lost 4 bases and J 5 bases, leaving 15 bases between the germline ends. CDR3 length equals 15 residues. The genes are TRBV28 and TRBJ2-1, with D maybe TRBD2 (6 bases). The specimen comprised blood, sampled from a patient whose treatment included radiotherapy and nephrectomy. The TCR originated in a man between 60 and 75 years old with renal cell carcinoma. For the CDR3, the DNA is TGTGCCAGCAGTTCGACTAGTCGAGGTAACAATGAGCAGTTCTTC. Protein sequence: CASSSTSRGNNEQFF.